This TCR beta chain appears in the sequencing data of a study of shared clonotypes between healthy human individuals. Terminally differentiated effector memory CD45RA+ cells were left out of the naive CD8 fraction, which was CD45RO-negative and positively selected for CCR7. All participating donors were Caucasian adults from Nashville, Tennessee. A word on this clone: What it recognizes is unknown.

Some 30,000 T cell genomes (around 0.2 ug DNA) went into each sorted-subset replicate. Generated by immunoSEQ multiplex PCR, the TCRdb table keeps only in-frame clones and is missing some. The table shows a few million clones, with 93% occurring only once. Study-wide results and limits: Memory subsets generally showed smaller estimated richness than naive subsets did.

Trimming took 0 bases from V and 4 from J; bases not matched to a gene: 11. This CDR3 comprises 17 residues. Germline V gives CDR1 SGHAT, CDR2 FQNNGV. The V and J genes are TRBV11-2 and TRBJ1-2, with 7 nucleotides matching TRBD1. The clonotype comes from a man between 18 and 29 years old in good health. Some clones in this sample may be carry-over from other donors' samples. The specimen was naive CD8+ T cells from PBMCs. The CDR3 here is CASSLDRDSEALYGYTF. Here the CDR3 DNA reads TGTGCCAGCAGCTTAGATCGGGACAGCGAAGCCCTCTATGGCTACACCTTC.